One sample yielded the 23 T cell receptor beta chains listed below, sequenced in a study of blood T cell repertoires in COVID-19. The protocol was immunoSEQ multiplex PCR, while the TCRdb copy is restricted to in-frame clones and leaves out a portion. The sample has about 300,000 clones; around nine tenths are singletons. Source material: peripheral blood. All receptors come from a man aged 70-80 years with acute or convalescent COVID-19.

The rearrangement links TRBV3-1 (or the pseudogene TRBV3-2) to TRBJ2-7, with D possibly TRBD1 on 6 matching bases. The CDR3 loop spans 13 amino acids. V lost 4 bases, J lost 3 bases, and 10 bases lay in between. Germline CDR1 LGHDT, CDR2 YNNKEL (reference sequence). In DNA, the CDR3 is TGTGCCAGCAGCCGGGGGCGACTCTACGAGCAGTACTTC. Its translation is CASSRGRLYEQYF.

The gene calls are TRBV4-3 and TRBJ2-3, with a possible D match to TRBD1 (7 bases). The length of the CDR3 is 14 residues. Germline lookup yields CDR1 LGHNA and CDR2 YSLEER. V was pared by 1 base and J by 3 bases, with 8 bases between. The CDR3, as DNA: TGCGCCAGCAGCCAAGCAGGGGGGACAGATACGCAGTATTTT. It translates to CASSQAGGTDTQYF.

The sample holds a few counts of this clone. The chain couples TRBV27 to TRBJ2-7, with a possible D match to TRBD2 (5 bases). The CDR3 consists of 12 residues. Germline V gives CDR1 MNHEY, CDR2 SMNVEV (reference sequence). V lost 3 bases and J lost 6, with 9 bases in between. CDR3 sequence: CASSFERGEQYF. DNA of the CDR3: TGTGCCAGCAGTTTTGAACGGGGCGAGCAGTACTTC.

This chain links TRBV11-3 with TRBJ1-4; D not certain. Per the germline V gene, CDR1 is SGHNT and CDR2 is YENEEA. The CDR3 extends over 17 amino acids. With 6 bases removed from V and 0 bases from J, the gap between germline ends came to 17 bases. CDR3 nucleotide sequence: TGTGCCAGCAGTAGAACCCCGGGGTTTGCAACTAATGAAAAACTGTTTTTT. It specifies CASSRTPGFATNEKLFF.

The chain uses TRBV3-1 (or the pseudogene TRBV3-2) and TRBJ2-1, with D possibly matching TRBD1 (5 bases). This CDR3 has 11 residues. Germline CDR1 LGHDT, CDR2 YNNKEL (reference sequence). Trimming removed 3 bases from V and 10 bases from J, with 7 bases in between. CDR3: CASSHRQEQFF. CDR3 in DNA: TGTGCCAGCAGCCACAGACAGGAGCAGTTCTTC.

The chain carries TRBV6-5 and TRBJ1-1, with D possibly TRBD1 on 5 matching bases. Trimming took off 8 bases at V and 10 bases at J, with 17 bases between the two ends. Germline values: CDR1 MNHEY, CDR2 SVGAGI. The CDR3 has 12 amino acids. The CDR3 sequence: CASSQGGRGAFF. The CDR3 DNA is TGTGCCAGCTCTCAGGGAGGGCGGGGAGCTTTCTTT.

This sequence joins TRBV18 and TRBJ1-2; D is undetermined. This CDR3 contains 11 residues. The V gene lost 3 bases and the J gene lost 8 bases, with 7 bases spanning the gap. Germline V gene data show CDR1 as KGHSH and CDR2 as LQKENI. In DNA, the CDR3 is TGTGCCAGCTCACCGGCCCAGGGCTACACCTTC. This encodes CASSPAQGYTF.

This chain joins TRBV5-1 and TRBJ2-1; 13 nucleotides align to TRBD2. This CDR3 has 14 residues. V was clipped by 7 bases and J by 7 bases; unmatched bases: 5. Germline CDR1 and CDR2: SGHRS and YFSETQ. CDR3 sequence (DNA): TGCGCCAGCCGGGGGACTAGCGGGATAAATGAGCAGTTCTTC. It yields the protein CASRGTSGINEQFF.

The chain is built from TRBV5-1 and TRBJ2-3, with 7 bases that match TRBD2. Unmatched junction bases numbered 11, after V lost 3 bases and J lost 4 bases. CDR3 length: 16 residues. Germline V CDR1 and CDR2: SGHRS, YFSETQ. The CDR3 DNA sequence: TGCGCCAGCAGCTCAGATTCAGGACTAGTCGCAGATACGCAGTATTTT. It translates to CASSSDSGLVADTQYF.

This clone was observed a few times. The J gene is TRBJ1-4, the V gene TRBV2; 9 positions agree with TRBD1. This CDR3 contains 15 residues. CDR1 and CDR2 from the germline V gene are SNHLY and FYNNEI. The trim removed 1 base at V and 4 bases at J, leaving 1 base unmatched. The CDR3 region has the DNA TGTGCCAGCAGTGAAGTGGACAGGGGTAATGAAAAACTGTTTTTT. Protein sequence: CASSEVDRGNEKLFF. Drawing the rest from reference TRBV2 and TRBJ1-4, the complete variable domain is EPEVTQTPSHQVTQMGQEVILRCVPISNHLYFYWYRQILGQKVEFLVSFYNNEISEKSEIFDDQFSVERPDGSNFTLKIRSTKLEDSAMYFCASSEVDRGNEKLFFGSGTQLSVL.

The chain recombines TRBV5-5 with TRBJ2-1, with TRBD2 matching over 13 bases. The CDR3 totals 14 residues. Germline loops: CDR1 SGHKS, CDR2 YYEKEE (reference sequence). Trimming cost V 7 bases and J 7 bases; bases outside gene matches: 5. The CDR3 reads CASQLAGGLNEQFF. CDR3 nucleotide sequence: TGTGCCAGCCAACTAGCGGGGGGGCTAAATGAGCAGTTCTTC.

This chain links TRBV7-8 with TRBJ1-4, with 7 bases lining up with TRBD1. CDR3 size: 17 residues. The V segment lost 3 bases and the J segment 10 bases; nucleotides outside the gene matches: 17. Germline V lookup: CDR1 SGHVS, CDR2 FQNEAQ. In DNA, the CDR3 is TGTGCCAGCAGCTTCCCGGGAGAGTCAGGGGGTAGAGGAAAACTGTTTTTT. It is translated as CASSFPGESGGRGKLFF.

This chain uses TRBV28 with TRBJ1-1; 8 bases map to TRBD1. Germline CDR1 MDHEN, CDR2 SYDVKM. J lost 0 bases, V lost 5 bases, and 8 bases had no gene match. The CDR3 contains 16 residues. The CDR3 DNA reads as TGTGCCAGCAGTCCCGGGGACAGGAGCATGAACACTGAAGCTTTCTTT. Translating it yields CASSPGDRSMNTEAFF.

The chain carries TRBV3-1 (or the pseudogene TRBV3-2) and TRBJ1-3; D is unresolved. The CDR3 sequence is 16 residues long. Per the germline V gene, CDR1 is LGHDT and CDR2 is YNNKEL (reference sequence). V lost 4 bases to trimming and J lost 2 bases, with 15 bases between them. In nucleotides, the CDR3 is TGTGCCAGCAGCCTGCGGGAATGGTCTGCTGGAAACACCATATATTTT. This gives the protein CASSLREWSAGNTIYF.

A few counts support this clone. The same CDR3 is also encoded by other DNA sequences in this sample. This chain links TRBV5-1 with TRBJ1-4; 8 nucleotides agree with TRBD1. Germline loops: CDR1 SGHRS, CDR2 YFSETQ. With V trimmed by 4 bases and J by 7 bases, 9 bases remained unmatched. The CDR3 totals 15 residues. DNA of the CDR3: TGCGCCAGCAGCGTGCTAGGACAGGGCGGTGAAAAACTGTTTTTT. This codes for CASSVLGQGGEKLFF.

The V and J genes are TRBV6-2 or TRBV6-3 and TRBJ1-2, with D possibly being TRBD1 (5 bases). Germline loops: CDR1 MNHEY, CDR2 SVGEGT. The CDR3 runs 15 residues. The V and J ends lost 4 bases and 3 bases respectively, with 15 bases between them. CDR3 coding DNA: TGTGCCAGCAGTTCCCCGGACTGGGGGGACTATGGCTACACCTTC. Protein sequence: CASSSPDWGDYGYTF.

The rearrangement joins TRBV18 to TRBJ1-1; D is possibly TRBD1 (5 bases). This CDR3 comprises 14 residues. Per germline, CDR1 KGHSH and CDR2 LQKENI. Deletions cut 5 bases from V and 4 bases from J, with 14 bases between. The CDR3 sequence is CASSKDTRGTEAFF. The DNA for the CDR3 is TGTGCCAGCTCAAAGGACACCCGCGGCACTGAAGCTTTCTTT.

The CDR3 is CASSRTPSEGFSSTIYF. The CDR3 DNA follows: TGCGCCAGCAGCCGCACCCCATCCGAGGGTTTCTCATCCACCATATATTTT. V and J are TRBV4-3 and TRBJ1-3; D unresolved. The germline CDR1 and CDR2 sequences are LGHNA and YSLEER. V shed 4 bases and J shed 9 bases, with 25 bases lying between them. The CDR3 extends over 17 amino acids.

V usage is TRBV11-2 and J usage is TRBJ2-7, with D possibly being TRBD2 (5 bases). There are 15 residues in the CDR3. Deletions cut 5 bases from V and 6 bases from J, with 20 bases between. Germline CDR1 is SGHAT and CDR2 is FQNNGV. CDR3 nucleotides: TGTGCCAGCAGCAAAGCCCAACTAGAAACGGTCGAGCAGTACTTC. This encodes CASSKAQLETVEQYF. Variable domain in full (rest from reference TRBV11-2 and TRBJ2-7): EAGVAQSPRYKIIEKRQSVAFWCNPISGHATLYWYQQILGQGPKLLIQFQNNGVVDDSQLPKDRFSAERLKGVDSTLKIQPAKLEDSAVYLCASSKAQLETVEQYFGPGTRLTVT.

The rearrangement links TRBV7-9 to TRBJ1-3; TRBD1 matches at 7 bases. The CDR3 totals 16 residues. V dropped 4 bases and J dropped 1; count of bases not matched to a gene: 7. Germline V CDR1 and CDR2: SEHNR, FQNEAQ (reference sequence). The CDR3 DNA follows: TGTGCCAGCAGCTCCGAGGCAGGGGGGTCTGGAAACACCATATATTTT. It translates to CASSSEAGGSGNTIYF.

The chain links TRBV5-8 to TRBJ2-2; 8 bases fit TRBD2. The CDR3 sequence is 15 residues long. Per the germline V gene, CDR1 is SGHTS and CDR2 is YDEGEE. Germline trimming cut 3 bases from V and 4 bases from J; bases unmatched to any gene: 5. The CDR3 reads CASSSLSGATGELFF. CDR3 in DNA: TGTGCCAGCAGCTCGCTTAGCGGGGCCACCGGGGAGCTGTTTTTT.

As concerns this clone: Other nucleotide sequences from this sample produce the same CDR3. V gene TRBV7-3 combines with J gene TRBJ1-1; TRBD1 agrees at 8 bases. The CDR3 has 13 residues. The junction had 3 bases not matched to a gene; V was cut back by 5 bases and J by 4 bases. Germline V lookup: CDR1 SGHTA, CDR2 FQGTGA. The CDR3 loop reads CASSVTGGTEAFF. The CDR3 bases are TGTGCCAGCAGCGTCACAGGGGGCACTGAAGCTTTCTTT.

The chain links TRBV5-1 to TRBJ1-2; D is ambiguous. Trimming pared 6 bases from V and 5 bases from J, leaving 26 bases between. The CDR3 has 17 residues. Germline loops: CDR1 SGHRS, CDR2 YFSETQ. The CDR3 protein is CASTESRVADGEYGYTF. In DNA form, the CDR3 reads TGCGCCAGCACCGAGAGCCGGGTAGCCGATGGGGAGTATGGCTACACCTTC.